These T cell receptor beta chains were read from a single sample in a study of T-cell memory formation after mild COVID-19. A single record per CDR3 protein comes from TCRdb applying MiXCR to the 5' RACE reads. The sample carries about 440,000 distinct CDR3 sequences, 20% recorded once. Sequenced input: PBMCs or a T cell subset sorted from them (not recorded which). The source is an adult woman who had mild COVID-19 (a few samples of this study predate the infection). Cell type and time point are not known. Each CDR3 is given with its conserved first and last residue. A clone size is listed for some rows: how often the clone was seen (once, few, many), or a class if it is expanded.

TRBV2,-,CASSGPTSGSFDEQFF
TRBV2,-,CASSVEQDSNQPQHF
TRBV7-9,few,CASSYRDPKETQYF
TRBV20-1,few,CSARATGEGNQPQHF
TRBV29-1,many,CSVAPGGLYGETQYF
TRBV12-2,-,CASRLSTGKETQYF
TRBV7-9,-,CASSLPGGANGYTF
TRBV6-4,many,CASSTGTSEYNEQFF
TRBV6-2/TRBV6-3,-,CASSSPVASGRALYNEQFF
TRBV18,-,CASSPLLAGVNEQYF
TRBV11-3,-,CASSTPAGISTDTQYF
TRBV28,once,CASGTTYEQYF
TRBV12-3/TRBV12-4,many,CASSSLASSYEQYF
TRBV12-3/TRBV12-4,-,CASSGLAGGQGPDTQYF
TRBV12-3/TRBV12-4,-,CASSSAREGSYNEQFF
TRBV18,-,CASSPGHADEQYF
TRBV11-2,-,CASSSTGGYADTQYF
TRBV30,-,CAWSIGVDAFF
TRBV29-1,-,CSVSSRSSTDTQYF
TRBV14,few,CASSQLAGGFLNTGELFF
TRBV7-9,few,CASSSLAGDGETQYF
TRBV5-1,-,CASGPLGGTNTGELFF
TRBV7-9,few,CASQRQGAWNTEAFF
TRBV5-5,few,CASSLTSGRGPYEQYF
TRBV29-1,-,CSVEGTEYYGYTF
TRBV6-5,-,CASSLLPGGTEAFF
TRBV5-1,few,CASSLRRDGEQYF
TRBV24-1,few,CATSDSYGDTQYF
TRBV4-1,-,CASSWGLNSGNTIYF
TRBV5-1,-,CATQIGGGNTDTQYF
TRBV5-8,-,CASSPARTSGRARDEQFF
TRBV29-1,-,CSVETHGYTF
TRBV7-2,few,CASSYSGVMYGYTF